A single sample gave rise to the 17 T cell receptor beta chains below, sequenced in a study of CD8+CD57+ T cells in acquired aplastic anemia. CD8+CD57+ cell expansion had been shown by flow cytometry in patients chosen for sequencing. TCR beta VDJ and CDR3 profiling used genomic DNA as template. A single record per CDR3 protein comes from TCRdb applying MiXCR to the reads. Altogether about half a million distinct CDR3 sequences are present, more than 25% being singletons, with the ten largest covering 0.82%. The sample was sorted CD4+, CD8+, or CD8+CD57+ T cells (not recorded which) from PBMCs. These receptors originate from a human donor with aplastic anemia.

The sample holds many counts of this clonotype. The rearrangement joins TRBV7-2 to TRBJ1-2; maybe TRBD1 (5 bases). The CDR3 covers 14 residues. Trimming removed 1 base from V and 7 bases from J, with 13 bases in between. Germline CDR1 SGHTA, CDR2 FQGNSA. The CDR3: CASSLGGGSGGYTF. Here the CDR3 DNA reads TGTGCCAGCAGCTTAGGGGGGGGATCCGGTGGCTACACCTTC. The variable domain in full, with the rest retrieved from reference TRBV7-2 and TRBJ1-2, is GAGVSQSPSNKVTEKGKDVELRCDPISGHTALYWYRQSLGQGLEFLIYFQGNSAPDKSGLPSDRFSAERTGGSVSTLTIQRTQQEDSAVYLCASSLGGGSGGYTFGSGTRLTVV.

With respect to this clonotype: Since a much larger clone is just one base distant, this may be a read error. The rearrangement uses TRBV28 and TRBJ1-6; D not resolved. Trimming removed 1 base at V and 9 bases at J, with 4 bases between. The CDR3 runs 12 residues. Germline V gene lookup returns CDR1 MDHEN and CDR2 SYDVKM. CDR3 sequence: CASSLLTSPLHF. The CDR3 DNA sequence: TGTGCCAGCAGTTTATTGACTTCACCCCTCCACTTT.

This clonotype was recorded a few times. The V gene is TRBV5-5, the J gene TRBJ2-5, with a possible D match to TRBD1 (7 bases). This CDR3 spans 15 amino acids. Trimming left V 3 bases short and J 4 bases short, with 16 bases between. Germline loops: CDR1 SGHKS, CDR2 YYEKEE (reference sequence). CDR3 nucleotides: TGTGCCAGCAGCTGGCGTGGAGGGGGCGGAGAGACCCAGTACTTC. It encodes CASSWRGGGGETQYF.

This chain links TRBV2 with TRBJ1-1; 7 nucleotides align to TRBD1. Per the germline V gene, CDR1 is SNHLY and CDR2 is FYNNEI. The CDR3 length is 10 residues. V gave up 8 bases and J gave up 8 bases; unmatched junction bases: 2. CDR3 nucleotides: TGTGCCAGCCGACAGGGCGAAGCTTTCTTT. Translated: CASRQGEAFF.

This chain uses TRBV30 with TRBJ1-2, with a weak D call TRBD1 (6 bases). The CDR3 sequence is 13 residues long. The germline V and J ends were trimmed by 0 bases and 5 bases, with 10 bases remaining between them. Germline CDR1 GTSNPN, CDR2 SVGIG (reference sequence). The CDR3 DNA reads as TGTGCCTGGAGTGTCGGGGGCGCATATGGCTACACCTTC. This translates into CAWSVGGAYGYTF.

The sample holds a few counts of this clonotype. The chain uses TRBV11-2 and TRBJ2-4; no reliable D call. CDR3 size: 14 residues. V lost 3 bases and J lost 2, with 8 bases in between. Per the germline V gene, CDR1 is SGHAT and CDR2 is FQNNGV. The CDR3 protein is CASSFGGSKNIQYF. The CDR3, as DNA: TGTGCCAGCAGCTTCGGCGGTTCCAAAAACATTCAGTACTTC.

In this sample, this clonotype turned up a few times. The chain employs TRBV6-5 and TRBJ2-7, with TRBD1 matching 7 bases. The V gene's germline CDR1 is MNHEY and CDR2 SVGAGI. The trim removed 2 bases at V and 3 bases at J, leaving 1 base unmatched. The CDR3 extends over 13 amino acids. The CDR3 region is CASSYRQGYEQYF. DNA of the CDR3: TGTGCCAGCAGTTACAGACAGGGCTACGAGCAGTACTTC.

This clonotype was recorded a few times. One end of the junction is discordant with germline, which a read error may explain. The chain joins TRBV10-3 to TRBJ1-2; D is perhaps TRBD1 (6 bases). CDR3 length equals 15 residues. CDR1 is ENHRY and CDR2 is SYGVKD in the germline V gene. DNA of the CDR3: TGTGCCAGCAGTGAAGTAGGAGGGGGAACCAATGGCTACACCTTC. Its protein product is CASSEVGGGTNGYTF.

This clonotype was picked up many times. This rearrangement joins TRBV20-1 to TRBJ1-2; perhaps TRBD1 as D (6 bases). Germline CDR1 DFQATT, CDR2 SNEGSKA (reference sequence). V shed 6 bases and J shed 3 bases, with 17 bases lying between them. This CDR3 has 14 amino acids. The CDR3 is CSAVDPTGYYGYTF. The DNA for the CDR3 is TGCAGTGCCGTAGATCCGACAGGCTACTATGGCTACACCTTC.

This sequence joins TRBV3-1 and TRBJ2-5, with 10 bases matching TRBD1. The CDR3 has 15 residues. Looked up from germline, CDR1 is LGHDT and CDR2 is YNNKEL (reference sequence). V lost 4 bases to trimming and J lost 5 bases; unmatched junction nucleotides: 7. Written as DNA, the CDR3 is TGTGCCAGCAGCCCACTGGGACAGGGGTTTGAGACCCAGTACTTC. Its protein product is CASSPLGQGFETQYF.

This clonotype showed up just once. This CDR3 is CSDDAESYNEQFF. The CDR3 DNA is TGCAGTGATGACGCGGAATCCTACAATGAGCAGTTCTTC. The genes are TRBV20-1 and TRBJ2-1; no clear D gene. The V gene's germline CDR1 is DFQATT and CDR2 SNEGSKA (reference sequence). This CDR3 spans 13 amino acids. The V end was cut by 7 bases, the J end by 1 base, with 11 bases between.

This clonotype has at least ten counts. The rearrangement uses TRBV19 and TRBJ2-1, with 11 bases lining up with TRBD2. Germline V lookup: CDR1 LNHDA, CDR2 SQIVND (reference sequence). CDR3 length: 14 residues. With 3 bases clipped from V and 6 bases from J, the junction kept 1 base outside the gene matches. CDR3 in amino acids: CASSISGRGNEQFF. CDR3 nucleotide sequence: TGTGCCAGTAGTATTAGCGGGAGGGGCAATGAGCAGTTCTTC.

About this clonotype itself: This is likely a read error, given that the CDR3 carries no conserved phenylalanine or tryptophan at its end. V and J are TRBV11-2 and TRBJ1-1, with D possibly TRBD1 on 6 matching bases. This CDR3 region has 12 residues. V lost 10 bases and J lost 0, with 9 bases in between. Germline assignment: CDR1 SGHAT and CDR2 FQNNGV. The CDR3 reads CATGQMNTEAFL. The DNA for the CDR3 is TGTGCCACCGGACAGATGAACACTGAAGCTTTCCTT.

In the case of this clonotype: This may come from a read error, since a much larger clone is one base off. The V and J genes are TRBV19 and TRBJ2-5; TRBD2 matches at 8 bases. The CDR3 contains 15 residues. Germline CDR1 is LNHDA and CDR2 is SQIVND (reference sequence). Trimming removed 4 bases from V and 4 bases from J; junction bases left unmatched: 8. The CDR3 coding sequence is TGTGCCAGTAGTACTACAGCGGGAGTAGGAGAGACCCAGTACTTC. Encoded protein: CASSTTAGVGETQYF.

The V and J genes are TRBV30 and TRBJ1-2; no clear D gene. The V end was cut by 2 bases, the J end by 6 bases, with 10 bases between. CDR3 size: 12 residues. Germline lookup yields CDR1 GTSNPN and CDR2 SVGIG (reference sequence). CDR3 protein: CAWSSVLHGYTF. The CDR3 DNA reads TGTGCCTGGAGTTCAGTTCTCCATGGCTACACCTTC. The full variable domain, its missing parts supplied by reference TRBV30 and TRBJ1-2, is SQTIHQWPATLVQPVGSPLSLECTVEGTSNPNLYWYRQAAGRGLQLLFYSVGIGQISSEVPQNLSASRPQDRQFILSSKKLLLSDSGFYLCAWSSVLHGYTFGSGTRLTVV.

The chain is built from TRBV20-1 and TRBJ1-1; tentative D call: TRBD1 (5 bases). CDR1 is DFQATT and CDR2 is SNEGSKA in the germline V gene (reference sequence). Trimming stripped 2 bases from V and 3 bases from J, with 7 bases between. This CDR3 is 12 amino acids long. CDR3 nucleotides: TGCAGTGCTAGAAAGACAGACACTGAAGCTTTCTTT. Its protein is CSARKTDTEAFF.

This clonotype was seen a few times. This chain links TRBV2 with TRBJ1-5; D is uncertain. The CDR3 is made up of 13 amino acids. V lost 1 base, J lost 7 bases, and 8 bases lay in between. The germline V gene encodes CDR1 SNHLY and CDR2 FYNNEI. The CDR3 loop is CASSEERDQPQHF. DNA for the CDR3: TGTGCCAGCAGTGAAGAACGTGACCAGCCCCAGCATTTT.